Sequencing of this T cell receptor (beta chain) was carried out in a study of blood T cell repertoires in COVID-19. At the level of the study: Samples taken during acute and convalescent COVID-19 were collected in the United States, Italy and Spain. Sample material is recorded as cDNA or gDNA derived from T cells, B-cell-depleted T cells, or PBMCs.

Per the authors' pipeline: Quantification of nucleated cells was approximated via reference gene primer amplification. The method was immunoSEQ multiplex PCR; TCRdb's version includes in-frame clones alone and lacks a portion of them. That table gives V, J and clone size, and the DNA gave D and trimming. The data contain roughly 330,000 clones, roughly 88% of them seen just once; the ten biggest clones take up about 1.7%. Germline lookup yields CDR1 GTSNPN and CDR2 SVGIG (reference sequence). V dropped 5 bases and J dropped 6 bases, with 11 bases sitting between them. The CDR3 sequence is 11 residues long.

This chain connects TRBV30 to TRBJ2-7, with D perhaps TRBD2 (5 bases). Sequencing was done on a sample of peripheral blood. The TCR sequence derives from a woman aged 50 to 60 with acute or convalescent COVID-19. The chain's CDR3 is CAWDLGSEQYF. For the CDR3, the DNA is TGTGCCTGGGACTTGGGGAGCGAGCAGTACTTC.